This TCR beta chain was obtained from a study of tumor and adjacent non-tumor tissue in lung cancer. Study conclusions and caveats: In normal lung, the top 100 clones were significantly more dominant than in tumor.

Regarding this clonotype: Its antigen is not identified. This CDR3 fails to terminate in the conserved phenylalanine or tryptophan, so it likely reflects a read error.

The template was RNA from unsorted bulk tissue. A modified ARM-PCR protocol with three rounds of nested PCR amplified TCRbeta. TCRdb reanalysed the multiplex PCR reads using MiXCR and keeps one entry per CDR3 protein. The sample carries 120,000 or so distinct CDR3 sequences, roughly 64% recorded once. The ends were cut back, 5 bases at V and 5 bases at J, with 15 bases in the middle. Germline V gene data show CDR1 as MDHEN and CDR2 as SYDVKM. This CDR3 comprises 14 residues. The TCR sequence derives from a man younger than 45 with non-small cell lung cancer. The chain joins TRBV28 to TRBJ1-1; D gene unclear. Sequenced input: lung tumor tissue. DNA of the CDR3: TGTGCCAGCAGTACTAGGGCGTTTGGTACTGAAGCTTTCTAT. This translates into CASSTRAFGTEAFY.